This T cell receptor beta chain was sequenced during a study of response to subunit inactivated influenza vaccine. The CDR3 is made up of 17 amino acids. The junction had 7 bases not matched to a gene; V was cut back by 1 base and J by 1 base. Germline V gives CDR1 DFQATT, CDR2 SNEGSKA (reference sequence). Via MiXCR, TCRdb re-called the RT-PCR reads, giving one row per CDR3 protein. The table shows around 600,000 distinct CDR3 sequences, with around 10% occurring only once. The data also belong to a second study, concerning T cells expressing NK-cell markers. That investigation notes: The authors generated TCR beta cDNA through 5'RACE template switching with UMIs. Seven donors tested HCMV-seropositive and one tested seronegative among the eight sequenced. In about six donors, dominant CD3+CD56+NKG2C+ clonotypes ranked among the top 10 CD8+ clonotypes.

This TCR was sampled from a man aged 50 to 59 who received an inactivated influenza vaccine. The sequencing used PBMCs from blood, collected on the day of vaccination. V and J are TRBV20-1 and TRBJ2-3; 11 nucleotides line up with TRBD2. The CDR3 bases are TGCAGTGCTAGAGGACTAGCGGGACCCGCCCGCACAGATACGCAGTATTTT. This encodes CSARGLAGPARTDTQYF.